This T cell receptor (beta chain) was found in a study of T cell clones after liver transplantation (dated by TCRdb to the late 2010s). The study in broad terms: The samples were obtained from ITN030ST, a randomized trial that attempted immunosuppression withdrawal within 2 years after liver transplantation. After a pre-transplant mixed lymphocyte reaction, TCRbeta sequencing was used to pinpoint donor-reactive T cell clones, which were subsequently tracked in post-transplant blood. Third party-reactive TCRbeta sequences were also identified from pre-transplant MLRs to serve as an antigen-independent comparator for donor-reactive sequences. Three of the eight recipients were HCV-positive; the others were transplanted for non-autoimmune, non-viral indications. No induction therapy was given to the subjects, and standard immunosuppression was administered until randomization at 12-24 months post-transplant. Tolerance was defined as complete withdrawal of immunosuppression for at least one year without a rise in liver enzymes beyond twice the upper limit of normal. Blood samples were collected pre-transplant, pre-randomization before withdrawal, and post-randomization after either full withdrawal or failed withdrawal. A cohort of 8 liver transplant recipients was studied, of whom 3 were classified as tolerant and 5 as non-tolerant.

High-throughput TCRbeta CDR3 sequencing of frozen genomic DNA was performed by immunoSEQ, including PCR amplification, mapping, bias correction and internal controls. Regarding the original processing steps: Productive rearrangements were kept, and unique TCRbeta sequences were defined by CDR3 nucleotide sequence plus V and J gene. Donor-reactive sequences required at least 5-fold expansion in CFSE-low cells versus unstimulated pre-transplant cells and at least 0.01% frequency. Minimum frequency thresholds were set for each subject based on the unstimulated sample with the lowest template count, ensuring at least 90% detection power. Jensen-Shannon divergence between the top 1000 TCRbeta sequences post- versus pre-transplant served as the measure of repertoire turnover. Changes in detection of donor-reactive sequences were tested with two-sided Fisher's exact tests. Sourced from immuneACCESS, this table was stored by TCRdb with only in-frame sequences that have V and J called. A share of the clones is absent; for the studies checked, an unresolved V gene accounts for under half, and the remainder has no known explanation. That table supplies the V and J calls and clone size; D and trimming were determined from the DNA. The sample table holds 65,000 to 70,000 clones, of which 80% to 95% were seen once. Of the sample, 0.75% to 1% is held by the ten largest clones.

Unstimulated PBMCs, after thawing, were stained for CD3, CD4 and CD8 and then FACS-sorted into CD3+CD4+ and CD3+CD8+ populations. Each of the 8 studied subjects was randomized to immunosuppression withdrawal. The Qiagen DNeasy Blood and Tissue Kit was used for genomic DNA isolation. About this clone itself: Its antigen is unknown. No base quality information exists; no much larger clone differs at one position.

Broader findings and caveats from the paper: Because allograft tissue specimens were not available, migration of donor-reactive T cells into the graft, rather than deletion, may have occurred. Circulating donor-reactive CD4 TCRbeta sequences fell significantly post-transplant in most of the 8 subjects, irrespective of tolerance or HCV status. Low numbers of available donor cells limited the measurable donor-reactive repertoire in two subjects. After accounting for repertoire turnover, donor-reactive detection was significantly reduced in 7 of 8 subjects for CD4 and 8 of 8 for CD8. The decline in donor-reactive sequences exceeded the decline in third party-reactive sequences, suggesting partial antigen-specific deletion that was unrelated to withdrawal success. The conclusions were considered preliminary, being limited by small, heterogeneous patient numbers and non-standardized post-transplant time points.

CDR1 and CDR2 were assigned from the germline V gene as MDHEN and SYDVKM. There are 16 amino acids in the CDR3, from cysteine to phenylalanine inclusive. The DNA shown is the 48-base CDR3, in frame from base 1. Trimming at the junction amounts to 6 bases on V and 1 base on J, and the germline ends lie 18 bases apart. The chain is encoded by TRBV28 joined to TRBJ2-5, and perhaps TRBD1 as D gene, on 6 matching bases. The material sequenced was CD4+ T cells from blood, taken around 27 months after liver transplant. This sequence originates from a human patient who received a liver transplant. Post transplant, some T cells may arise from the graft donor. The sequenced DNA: TGTGCCAGCAGCAAGACGATTGGACAGCCCCAAGAGACCCAGTACTTC. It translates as CASSKTIGQPQETQYF.